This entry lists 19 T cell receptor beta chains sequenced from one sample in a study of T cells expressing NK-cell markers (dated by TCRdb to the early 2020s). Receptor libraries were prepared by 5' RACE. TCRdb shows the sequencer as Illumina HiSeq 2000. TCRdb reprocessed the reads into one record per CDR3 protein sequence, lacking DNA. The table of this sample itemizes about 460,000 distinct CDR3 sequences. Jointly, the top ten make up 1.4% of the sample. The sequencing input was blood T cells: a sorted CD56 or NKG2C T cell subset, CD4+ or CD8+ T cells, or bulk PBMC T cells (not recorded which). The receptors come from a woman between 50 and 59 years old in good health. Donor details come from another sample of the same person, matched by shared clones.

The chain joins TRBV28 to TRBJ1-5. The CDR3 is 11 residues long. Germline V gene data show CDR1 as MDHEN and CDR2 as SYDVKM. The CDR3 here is CASSSREPQHF.

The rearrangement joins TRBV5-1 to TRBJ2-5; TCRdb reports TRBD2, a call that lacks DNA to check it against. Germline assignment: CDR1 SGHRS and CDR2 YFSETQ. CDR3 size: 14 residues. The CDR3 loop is CASSLTSGLRTQYF.

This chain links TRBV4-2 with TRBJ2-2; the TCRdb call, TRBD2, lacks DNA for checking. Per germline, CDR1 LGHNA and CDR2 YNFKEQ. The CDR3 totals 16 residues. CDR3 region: CASSQDLAGGSGELFF.

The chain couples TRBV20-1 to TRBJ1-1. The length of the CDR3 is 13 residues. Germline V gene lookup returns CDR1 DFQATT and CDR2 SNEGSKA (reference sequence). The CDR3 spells CSAATPVNTEAFF.

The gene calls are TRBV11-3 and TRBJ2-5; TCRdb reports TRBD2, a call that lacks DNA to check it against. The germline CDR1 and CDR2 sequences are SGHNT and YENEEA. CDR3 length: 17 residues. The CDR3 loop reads CASSLGASGRYQETQYF.

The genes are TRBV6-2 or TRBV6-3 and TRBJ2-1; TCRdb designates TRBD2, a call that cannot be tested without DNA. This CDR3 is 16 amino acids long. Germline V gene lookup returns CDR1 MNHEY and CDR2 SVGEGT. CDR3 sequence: CASSPLVGRERYEQFF.

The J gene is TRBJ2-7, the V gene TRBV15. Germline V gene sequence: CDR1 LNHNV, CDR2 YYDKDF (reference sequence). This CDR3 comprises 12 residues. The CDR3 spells CATTDRRYEQYF.

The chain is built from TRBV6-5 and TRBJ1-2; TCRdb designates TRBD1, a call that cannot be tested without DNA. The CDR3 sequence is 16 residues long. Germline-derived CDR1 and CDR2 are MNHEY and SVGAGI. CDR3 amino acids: CASSYSSIRGFYGYTF.

The CDR3 protein is CSAKSNNSPLHF. The chain has TRBV20-1 and TRBJ1-6. CDR3 length equals 12 residues. The germline V gene has CDR1 DFQATT and CDR2 SNEGSKA (reference sequence).

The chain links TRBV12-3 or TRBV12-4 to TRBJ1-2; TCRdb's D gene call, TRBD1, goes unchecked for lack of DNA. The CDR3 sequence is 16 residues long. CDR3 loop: CASSSDRAKFNYGYTF.

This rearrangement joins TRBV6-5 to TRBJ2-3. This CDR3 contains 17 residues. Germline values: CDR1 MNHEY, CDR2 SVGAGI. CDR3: CASSQGTGAASTDTQYF.

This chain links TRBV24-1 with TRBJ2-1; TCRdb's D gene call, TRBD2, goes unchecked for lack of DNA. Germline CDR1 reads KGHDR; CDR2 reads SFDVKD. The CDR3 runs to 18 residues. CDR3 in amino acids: CATSDLRTSGRTYNEQFF.

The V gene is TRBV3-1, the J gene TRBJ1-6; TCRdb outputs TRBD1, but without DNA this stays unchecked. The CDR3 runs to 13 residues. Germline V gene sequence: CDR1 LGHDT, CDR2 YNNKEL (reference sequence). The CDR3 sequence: CASSQDWGGPLHF.

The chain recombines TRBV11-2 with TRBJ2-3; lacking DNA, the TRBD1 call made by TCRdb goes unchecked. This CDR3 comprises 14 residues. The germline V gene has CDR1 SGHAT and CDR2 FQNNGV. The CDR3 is CASSLAGSADTQYF. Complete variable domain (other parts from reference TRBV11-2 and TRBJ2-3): EAGVAQSPRYKIIEKRQSVAFWCNPISGHATLYWYQQILGQGPKLLIQFQNNGVVDDSQLPKDRFSAERLKGVDSTLKIQPAKLEDSAVYLCASSLAGSADTQYFGPGTRLTVL.

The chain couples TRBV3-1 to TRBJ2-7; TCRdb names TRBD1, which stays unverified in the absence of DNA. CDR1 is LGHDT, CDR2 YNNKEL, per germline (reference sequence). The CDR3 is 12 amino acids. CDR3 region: CASRKDSYEQYF.

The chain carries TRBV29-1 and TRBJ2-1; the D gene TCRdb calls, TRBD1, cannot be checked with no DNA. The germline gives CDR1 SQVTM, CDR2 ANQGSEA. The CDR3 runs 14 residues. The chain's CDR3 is CSITGTGPNNEQFF.

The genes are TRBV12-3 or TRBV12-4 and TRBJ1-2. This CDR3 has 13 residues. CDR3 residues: CASSFTAAYGYTF.

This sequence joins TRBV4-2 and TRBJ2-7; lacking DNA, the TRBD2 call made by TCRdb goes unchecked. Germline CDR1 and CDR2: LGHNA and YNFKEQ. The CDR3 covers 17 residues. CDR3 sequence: CASSQTVGSHNSYEQYF.

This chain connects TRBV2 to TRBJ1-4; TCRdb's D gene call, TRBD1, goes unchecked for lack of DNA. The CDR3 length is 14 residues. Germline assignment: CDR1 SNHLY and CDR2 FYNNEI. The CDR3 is CASSRTGDREKLFF.